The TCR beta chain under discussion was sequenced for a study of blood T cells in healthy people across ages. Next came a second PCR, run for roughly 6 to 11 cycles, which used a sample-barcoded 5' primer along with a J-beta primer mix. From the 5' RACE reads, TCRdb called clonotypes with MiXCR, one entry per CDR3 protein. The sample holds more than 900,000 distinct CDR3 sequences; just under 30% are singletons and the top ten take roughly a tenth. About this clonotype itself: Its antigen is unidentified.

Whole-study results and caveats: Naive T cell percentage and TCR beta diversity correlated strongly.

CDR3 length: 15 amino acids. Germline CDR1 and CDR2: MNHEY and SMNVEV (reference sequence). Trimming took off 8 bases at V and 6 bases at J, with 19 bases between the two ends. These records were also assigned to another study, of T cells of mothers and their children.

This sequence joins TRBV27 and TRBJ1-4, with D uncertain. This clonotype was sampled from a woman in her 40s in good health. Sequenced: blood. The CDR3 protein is CASGLAFVRDEKLFF. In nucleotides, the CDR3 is TGTGCCAGCGGATTGGCCTTCGTTCGAGATGAAAAACTGTTTTTT.